This T cell receptor (beta chain) appears in the sequencing data of a study of technical replicates of blood from several donors. CDR3 size: 13 residues. Germline CDR1 is GTSNPN and CDR2 is SVGIG (reference sequence). Trimming stripped 3 bases from V and 0 bases from J, with 6 bases between. Measured with immunoSEQ multiplex PCR; TCRdb has only the in-frame clones, and not every one. The table records around 98,000 clones, under 97% of them present only once. This clone was found once. The chain employs TRBV30 and TRBJ2-1, with unresolved D. The origin of this receptor is a human donor in good health. Source material: T cells isolated from PBMCs. As DNA, the CDR3 is TGTGCCTGGAGACTTGGCTCCTACAATGAGCAGTTCTTC. It codes for CAWRLGSYNEQFF.